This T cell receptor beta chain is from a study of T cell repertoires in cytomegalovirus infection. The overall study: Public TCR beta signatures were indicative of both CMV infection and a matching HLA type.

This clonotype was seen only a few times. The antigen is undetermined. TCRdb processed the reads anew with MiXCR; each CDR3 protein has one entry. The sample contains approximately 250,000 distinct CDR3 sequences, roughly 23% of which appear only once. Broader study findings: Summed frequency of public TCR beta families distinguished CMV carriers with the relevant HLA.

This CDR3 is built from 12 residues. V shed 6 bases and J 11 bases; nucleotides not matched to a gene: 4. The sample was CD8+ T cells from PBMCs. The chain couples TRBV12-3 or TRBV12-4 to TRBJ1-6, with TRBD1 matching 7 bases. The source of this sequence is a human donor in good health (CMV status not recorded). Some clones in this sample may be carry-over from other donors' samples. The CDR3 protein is CASRGQPTPLHF. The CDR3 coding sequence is TGTGCCAGCAGGGGACAGCCGACACCCCTCCACTTT.